One and the same sample provided the 3 T cell receptor beta chains below, sequenced in a study of early T cells in non-severe SARS-CoV-2 infection. TCRdb re-called the 5' RACE reads with MiXCR, one entry per CDR3 protein. The table lists more than 80,000 distinct CDR3 sequences, over 13% of them singletons. Sequenced sample: whole blood. The origin of the receptors is an adult who was a healthcare worker with PCR-confirmed SARS-CoV-2 infection or an uninfected control (not recorded which).

This clonotype came up a few times. The chain joins TRBV7-8 to TRBJ2-7; D might be TRBD2 (6 bases). Germline values: CDR1 SGHVS, CDR2 FQNEAQ. There are 14 residues in the CDR3. The V end lost 4 bases, the J end lost 5 bases, and 15 bases lay between the germline ends. CDR3 sequence reads: CASSYPGLRHEQYF. In DNA, the CDR3 is TGTGCCAGCAGCTATCCGGGACTGAGGCACGAGCAGTACTTC.

The genes are TRBV5-1 and TRBJ1-1, with unresolved D. Trimming took 4 bases from V and 7 from J, leaving 14 bases between them. The CDR3 is 13 amino acids. From germline, CDR1 is SGHRS and CDR2 YFSETQ. This CDR3 is CASSRTGPGEAFF. CDR3 DNA: TGCGCCAGCAGCCGGACCGGTCCAGGTGAAGCTTTCTTT. Full variable domain (rest looked up from reference TRBV5-1 and TRBJ1-1): KAGVTQTPRYLIKTRGQQVTLSCSPISGHRSVSWYQQTPGQGLQFLFEYFSETQRNKGNFPGRFSGRQFSNSRSEMNVSTLELGDSALYLCASSRTGPGEAFFGQGTRLTVV.

J is TRBJ2-2 and V is TRBV2; D is possibly TRBD1 or TRBD2 (5 bases each). With 6 bases removed from V and 5 bases from J, the gap between germline ends came to 19 bases. This CDR3 has 16 residues. Germline V gene lookup returns CDR1 SNHLY and CDR2 FYNNEI. The DNA for the CDR3 is TGTGCCAGCAGCACAAGTGGGACGTACAGGACCGGGGAGCTGTTTTTT. Residues: CASSTSGTYRTGELFF.